Each of the 20 T cell receptor beta chains below was sequenced from the same sample in a study of radiotherapy plus CTLA-4 blockade in lung cancer. TCRdb keeps only in-frame clones here, not all; method: immunoSEQ multiplex PCR. Of about 94,000 clones in the sample, approximately 80% were seen once. Source: peripheral blood, taken from a patient treated with radiotherapy plus ipilimumab. The receptors shown here come from a human donor with non-small cell lung cancer that progressed on radiotherapy plus ipilimumab.

The chain recombines TRBV12-5 with TRBJ2-5; TRBD2 matches at 12 bases. Germline V CDR1 and CDR2: LGHNT, FRNRAP. The CDR3 totals 18 residues. The V and J ends lost 4 bases and 5 bases, in that order; junction bases with no gene match: 14. Here the CDR3 reads CASGSWSGLAGHGETQYF. The DNA of the CDR3 is TGTGCTAGTGGTTCCTGGTCGGGACTAGCGGGCCACGGGGAGACCCAGTACTTC.

This clone was seen once. This chain joins TRBV4-1 and TRBJ2-2, with TRBD2 matching over 10 bases. Trimming took 2 bases from V and 6 from J; bases not matched to a gene: 6. The CDR3 loop spans 16 amino acids. Germline V gene sequence: CDR1 MGHRA, CDR2 YSYEKL. CDR3 bases: TGCGCCAGCAGCCAATCGAGCGGGAGGGGGGCCGGGGAGCTGTTTTTT. It is translated as CASSQSSGRGAGELFF.

The chain carries TRBV19 and TRBJ1-5; a weak D match, TRBD1 (5 bases). The CDR3 covers 16 residues. V lost 6 bases and J lost 4, with 19 bases in between. In germline, CDR1 is LNHDA, CDR2 SQIVND (reference sequence). CDR3 in amino acids: CASSQYRSQGNQPQHF. The CDR3 region has the DNA TGTGCCAGTAGCCAATATAGATCGCAGGGAAATCAGCCCCAGCATTTT.

This clone occurred a few times. The chain employs TRBV4-1 and TRBJ2-7, with D tentatively TRBD1 or TRBD2 (5 bases each). V lost 1 base to trimming and J lost 1 base, with 14 bases between them. From germline, CDR1 is MGHRA and CDR2 YSYEKL. The CDR3 has 16 residues. CDR3 region: CASSQGFGGLSYEQYF. The CDR3 DNA follows: TGCGCCAGCAGCCAAGGCTTTGGGGGATTATCCTACGAGCAGTACTTC.

In nucleotides, the CDR3 is TGTGCCAGCTCACCGCTGGGAGGTGCATACAATGAGCAGTTCTTC. Translating it yields CASSPLGGAYNEQFF. The chain employs TRBV18 and TRBJ2-1; D perhaps matches TRBD2 (6 bases). The germline gives CDR1 KGHSH, CDR2 LQKENI. The CDR3 is 15 residues long. The V end lost 3 bases, the J end lost 4 bases, and 13 bases lay between the germline ends.

This rearrangement joins TRBV11-2 to TRBJ2-7, with TRBD1 as a possible D gene (7 bases). Looked up from germline, CDR1 is SGHAT and CDR2 is FQNNGV. The V end lost 3 bases, the J end lost 3 bases, and 15 bases lay between the germline ends. The CDR3 consists of 15 residues. CDR3 region: CASSFSAGGLYEQYF. CDR3 DNA: TGTGCCAGCAGCTTCTCCGCAGGGGGGCTCTACGAGCAGTACTTC.

The chain couples TRBV2 to TRBJ2-1, with D possibly TRBD1 on 5 matching bases. This CDR3 comprises 15 residues. The germline CDR1 and CDR2 sequences are SNHLY and FYNNEI. Trimming took 6 bases from V and 0 from J, leaving 12 bases between them. CDR3 region: CASRRDGHSYNEQFF. The CDR3, as DNA: TGTGCCAGCAGAAGAGACGGACACTCCTACAATGAGCAGTTCTTC.

The chain carries TRBV7-9 and TRBJ2-7; TRBD2 agrees at 7 bases. Germline CDR1 and CDR2: SEHNR and FQNEAQ (reference sequence). The ends lost 5 bases at V and 1 base at J; junction bases unmatched: 8. The CDR3 runs 15 residues. Here the CDR3 reads CASSQGGGSSYEQYF. CDR3 DNA sequence: TGTGCCAGCAGCCAAGGCGGGGGATCATCCTACGAGCAGTACTTC.

This rearrangement joins TRBV5-1 to TRBJ2-1; TRBD2 is a possible D gene (6 bases). Germline V gene data show CDR1 as SGHRS and CDR2 as YFSETQ. This CDR3 comprises 16 residues. V was pared by 4 bases and J by 8 bases, with 22 bases between. CDR3 sequence reads: CASSLAGGGYSDEQFF. CDR3 nucleotide sequence: TGCGCCAGCAGCCTGGCCGGTGGGGGGTACTCGGATGAGCAGTTCTTC. Together with reference TRBV5-1 and TRBJ2-1, the CDR3 gives the full variable domain: KAGVTQTPRYLIKTRGQQVTLSCSPISGHRSVSWYQQTPGQGLQFLFEYFSETQRNKGNFPGRFSGRQFSNSRSEMNVSTLELGDSALYLCASSLAGGGYSDEQFFGPGTRLTVL.

The V and J genes are TRBV7-3 and TRBJ2-5; D remains unclear. CDR3 length: 13 amino acids. V shed 2 bases and J shed 7 bases, with 11 bases lying between them. Germline V CDR1 and CDR2: SGHTA, FQGTGA. This chain's CDR3 is CASSLEFSGTQYF. The CDR3 region has the DNA TGTGCCAGCAGCTTAGAATTCTCAGGGACCCAGTACTTC.

The sample holds a few counts of this clone. Other nucleotide sequences in the sample specify the same CDR3. The V call is TRBV11-2, the J call TRBJ1-1; D may be TRBD1 (6 bases). V shed 1 base and J shed 6 bases, with 12 bases lying between them. Germline V gene data show CDR1 as SGHAT and CDR2 as FQNNGV. The CDR3 totals 14 residues. CDR3 nucleotides: TGTGCCAGCAGCTTAGCAAGCAGGGGCGCTGAAGCTTTCTTT. This sequence encodes CASSLASRGAEAFF.

Only a few counts were recorded for this clone. This chain connects TRBV30 to TRBJ2-1; TRBD2 might be the D (6 bases). Per germline, CDR1 GTSNPN and CDR2 SVGIG (reference sequence). V was cut by 0 bases and J by 2 bases, with 11 bases left in between. The CDR3 has 15 amino acids. The CDR3 here is CAWSVRGRTYNEQFF. DNA for the CDR3: TGTGCCTGGAGTGTACGGGGGAGGACCTACAATGAGCAGTTCTTC.

This clone appeared a single time. V and J are TRBV29-1 and TRBJ2-5; D is possibly TRBD1 (5 bases). The CDR3 has 11 amino acids. V lost 3 bases and J lost 5, with 7 bases in between. Germline loops: CDR1 SQVTM, CDR2 ANQGSEA. Written as DNA, the CDR3 is TGCAGCGTTGAGGGGCTGGAGACCCAGTACTTC. This translates into CSVEGLETQYF.

The V and J genes are TRBV7-9 and TRBJ1-6, with 8 bases matching TRBD1. V lost 2 bases to trimming and J lost 7 bases; unmatched junction nucleotides: 4. The CDR3 is 15 amino acids. Germline values: CDR1 SEHNR, CDR2 FQNEAQ (reference sequence). The CDR3, as DNA: TGTGCCAGCAGCTTAACCGACAGGGGAAATTCACCCCTCCACTTT. It translates to CASSLTDRGNSPLHF. Using reference TRBV7-9 and TRBJ1-6 for the parts outside the CDR3, the full variable domain is DTGVSQNPRHKITKRGQNVTFRCDPISEHNRLYWYRQTLGQGPEFLTYFQNEAQLEKSRLLSDRFSAERPKGSFSTLEIQRTEQGDSAMYLCASSLTDRGNSPLHFGNGTRLTVT.

The gene calls are TRBV6-5 and TRBJ2-1, with a tentative D call TRBD1 (5 bases). Germline assignment: CDR1 MNHEY and CDR2 SVGAGI. The CDR3 is 15 residues long. V lost 7 bases to trimming and J lost 6 bases, with 19 bases between them. The CDR3 spells CASKSFGQSANEQFF. CDR3 in DNA: TGTGCCAGCAAAAGTTTTGGACAATCGGCCAATGAGCAGTTCTTC.

The V gene is TRBV19, the J gene TRBJ1-5; D not certain. CDR1 LNHDA and CDR2 SQIVND come from the germline V gene (reference sequence). Between the trimmed V and J ends, which lost 5 bases and 4 bases, there was a span of 9 bases. The CDR3 is 13 amino acids. The CDR3 region is CASSANMNQPQHF. DNA of the CDR3: TGTGCCAGTAGTGCAAACATGAATCAGCCCCAGCATTTT. Together with reference TRBV19 and TRBJ1-5, the CDR3 gives the full variable domain: DGGITQSPKYLFRKEGQNVTLSCEQNLNHDAMYWYRQDPGQGLRLIYYSQIVNDFQKGDIAEGYSVSREKKESFPLTVTSAQKNPTAFYLCASSANMNQPQHFGDGTRLSIL.

V usage is TRBV4-1 and J usage is TRBJ2-2; 8 nucleotides match TRBD1. The CDR3 has 15 amino acids. V trimming: 4 bases; J trimming: 4 bases; junction bases outside the gene matches: 5. The germline V gene has CDR1 MGHRA and CDR2 YSYEKL. The CDR3 loop is CASSLGQGFTGELFF. CDR3 in DNA: TGCGCCAGCAGCCTAGGACAGGGCTTCACCGGGGAGCTGTTTTTT.

The chain combines TRBV28 with TRBJ1-2, with D possibly TRBD1 on 6 matching bases. CDR1 is MDHEN and CDR2 is SYDVKM in the germline V gene. With 3 bases removed from V and 4 bases from J, the gap between germline ends came to 15 bases. This CDR3 comprises 15 residues. CDR3 protein: CASSLAAGGGYGYTF. The CDR3 nucleotides read TGTGCCAGCAGTTTGGCTGCGGGGGGCGGCTATGGCTACACCTTC.

The chain uses TRBV11-2 and TRBJ2-3; TRBD1 agrees at 7 bases. V shed 5 bases and J 1 base; nucleotides not matched to a gene: 9. This CDR3 spans 16 amino acids. Looked up from germline, CDR1 is SGHAT and CDR2 is FQNNGV. CDR3 sequence: CASSPWTGLGTDTQYF. The DNA for the CDR3 is TGTGCCAGCAGCCCATGGACAGGCCTCGGCACAGATACGCAGTATTTT.

This clone is a singleton in its sample. This rearrangement joins TRBV5-1 to TRBJ2-5; 9 nucleotides agree with TRBD2. There are 17 residues in the CDR3. Per the germline V gene, CDR1 is SGHRS and CDR2 is YFSETQ. J lost 5 bases, V lost 1 base, and 12 bases had no gene match. In DNA, the CDR3 is TGCGCCAGCAGCTTGAAGGTAGCGGGAGCCCATGAGGAGACCCAGTACTTC. Its protein is CASSLKVAGAHEETQYF.